This TCR beta chain was retrieved from a study of blood T cell repertoires in COVID-19. The wider study: Some COVID-19 samples were acute and others convalescent; all came from the United States, Italy and Spain. Sources were T cells, B-cell-depleted T cells, or PBMCs; the material itself was cDNA or gDNA.

In the source study's methods: Reference gene primer amplification gave nucleated cell count estimates. Profiled with immunoSEQ multiplex PCR; TCRdb holds only in-frame clones, not every one. The D gene and trimming were derived from the DNA, and the V and J assignments and clone size from that table. The data contain approximately 140,000 clones, approximately 82% of them seen just once; the ten biggest clones take up roughly 9.7%. The CDR3 loop spans 15 amino acids. The ends were cut back, 4 bases at V and 4 bases at J, with 14 bases in the middle. CDR1 is SGHDT, CDR2 YYEEEE, per germline. The sequence derives from a middle-aged man with active or convalescent COVID-19. Input material: peripheral blood. The chain joins TRBV5-6 to TRBJ2-2; D is perhaps TRBD2 (6 bases). The CDR3 is CASSPGGPGTGELFF. The CDR3 region has the DNA TGTGCCAGCAGCCCCGGGGGTCCGGGCACCGGGGAGCTGTTTTTT. Full variable domain (remainder filled in from reference TRBV5-6 and TRBJ2-2): DAGVTQSPTHLIKTRGQQVTLRCSPKSGHDTVSWYQQALGQGPQFIFQYYEEEERQRGNFPDRFSGHQFPNYSSELNVNALLLGDSALYLCASSPGGPGTGELFFGEGSRLTVL.